The T cell receptor (beta chain) described here comes from a study of HIV-infected patients and healthy controls. The V and J ends lost 6 bases and 10 bases respectively, with 9 bases between them. Germline lookup yields CDR1 DFQATT and CDR2 SNEGSKA (reference sequence). The CDR3 spans 9 residues. TCRdb re-analysed the 5' RACE reads in MiXCR, keeping a single row per CDR3 protein. Here the sample spans under 70,000 distinct CDR3 sequences, over 15% being singletons. The chain links TRBV20-1 to TRBJ1-1; D not resolved. This clonotype was obtained from a human donor in good health. The source material was CD4+ T cells from blood. CDR3 bases: TGCAGTGCCGCCCCTGGAGCTTTCTTT. It encodes CSAAPGAFF.